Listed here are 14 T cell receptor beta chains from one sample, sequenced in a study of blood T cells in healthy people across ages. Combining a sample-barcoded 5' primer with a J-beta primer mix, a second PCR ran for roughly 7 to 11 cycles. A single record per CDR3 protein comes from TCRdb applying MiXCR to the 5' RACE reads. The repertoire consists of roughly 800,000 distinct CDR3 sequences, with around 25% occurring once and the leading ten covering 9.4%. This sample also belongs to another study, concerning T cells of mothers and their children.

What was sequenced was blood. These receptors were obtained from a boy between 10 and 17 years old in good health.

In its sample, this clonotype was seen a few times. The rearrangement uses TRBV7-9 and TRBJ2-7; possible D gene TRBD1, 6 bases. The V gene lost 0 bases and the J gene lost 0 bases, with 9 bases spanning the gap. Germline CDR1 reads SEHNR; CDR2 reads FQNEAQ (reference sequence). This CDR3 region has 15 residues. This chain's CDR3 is CASSLAQGLSYEQYF. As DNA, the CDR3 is TGTGCCAGCAGCTTAGCCCAGGGGCTCTCCTACGAGCAGTACTTC.

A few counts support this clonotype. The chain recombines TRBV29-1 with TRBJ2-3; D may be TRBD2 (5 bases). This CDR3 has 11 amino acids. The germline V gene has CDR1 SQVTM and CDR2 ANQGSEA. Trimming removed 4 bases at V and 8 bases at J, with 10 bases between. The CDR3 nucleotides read TGCAGCGTTGGAGGGCGTGGTACGCAGTATTTT. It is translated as CSVGGRGTQYF.

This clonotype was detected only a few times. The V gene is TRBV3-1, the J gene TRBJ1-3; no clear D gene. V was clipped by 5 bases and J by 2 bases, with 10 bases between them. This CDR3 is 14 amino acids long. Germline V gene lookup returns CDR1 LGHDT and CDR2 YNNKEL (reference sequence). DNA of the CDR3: TGTGCCAGCAGCACCCGTAGGGCTGGAAACACCATATATTTT. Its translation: CASSTRRAGNTIYF. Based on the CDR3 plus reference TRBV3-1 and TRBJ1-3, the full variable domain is DTAVSQTPKYLVTQMGNDKSIKCEQNLGHDTMYWYKQDSKKFLKIMFSYNNKELIINETVPNRFSPKSPDKAHLNLHINSLELGDSAVYFCASSTRRAGNTIYFGEGSWLTVV.

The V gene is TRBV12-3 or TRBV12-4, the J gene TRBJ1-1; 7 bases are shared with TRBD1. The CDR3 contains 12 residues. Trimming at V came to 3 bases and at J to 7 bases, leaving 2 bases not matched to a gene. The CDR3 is CASSFWDSEAFF. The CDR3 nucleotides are TGTGCCAGCAGTTTCTGGGACAGTGAAGCTTTCTTT.

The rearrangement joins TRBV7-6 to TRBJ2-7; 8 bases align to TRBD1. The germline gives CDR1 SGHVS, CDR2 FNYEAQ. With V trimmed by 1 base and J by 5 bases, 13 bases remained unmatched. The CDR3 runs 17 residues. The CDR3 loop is CASSLVPFGTGYNEQYF. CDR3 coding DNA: TGTGCCAGCAGCTTAGTACCGTTCGGGACAGGTTACAACGAGCAGTACTTC.

DNA of the CDR3: TGCGCCAGCAGCCAAGGGGGACAGGTTTCAAATGAAAAACTGTTTTTT. This translates into CASSQGGQVSNEKLFF. V and J are TRBV4-3 and TRBJ1-4; 8 positions agree with TRBD1. The germline gives CDR1 LGHNA, CDR2 YSLEER. The CDR3 is made up of 16 amino acids. Trimming cost V 1 base and J 5 bases; bases outside gene matches: 6.

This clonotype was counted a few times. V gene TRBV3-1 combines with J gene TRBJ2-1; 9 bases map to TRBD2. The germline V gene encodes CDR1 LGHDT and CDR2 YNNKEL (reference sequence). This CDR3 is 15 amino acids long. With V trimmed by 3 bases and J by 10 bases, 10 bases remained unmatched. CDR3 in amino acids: CASSQRLAAPGEQFF. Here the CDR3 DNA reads TGTGCCAGCAGCCAGAGACTAGCGGCCCCGGGGGAGCAGTTCTTC.

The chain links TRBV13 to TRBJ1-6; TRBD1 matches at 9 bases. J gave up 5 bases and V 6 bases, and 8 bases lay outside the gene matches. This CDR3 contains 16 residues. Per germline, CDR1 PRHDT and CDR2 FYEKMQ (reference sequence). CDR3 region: CASRQTGGDDNSPLHF. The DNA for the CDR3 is TGTGCCAGCAGACAAACAGGGGGCGATGATAATTCACCCCTCCACTTT.

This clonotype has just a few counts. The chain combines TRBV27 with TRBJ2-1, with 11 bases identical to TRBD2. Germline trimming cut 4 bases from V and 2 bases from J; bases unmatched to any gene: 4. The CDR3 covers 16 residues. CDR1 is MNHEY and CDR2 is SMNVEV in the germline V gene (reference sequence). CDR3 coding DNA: TGTGCCAGCAGTTCGGGGACTAGCGGAACCTACAATGAGCAGTTCTTC. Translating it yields CASSSGTSGTYNEQFF.

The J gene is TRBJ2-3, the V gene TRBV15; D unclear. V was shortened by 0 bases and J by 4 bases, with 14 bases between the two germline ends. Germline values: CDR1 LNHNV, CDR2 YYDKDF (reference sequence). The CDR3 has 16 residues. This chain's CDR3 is CATSREYGVGPDTQYF. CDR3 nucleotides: TGTGCCACCAGCAGAGAGTACGGCGTCGGTCCAGATACGCAGTATTTT. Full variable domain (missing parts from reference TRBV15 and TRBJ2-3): DAMVIQNPRYQVTQFGKPVTLSCSQTLNHNVMYWYQQKSSQAPKLLFHYYDKDFNNEADTPDNFQSRRPNTSFCFLDIRSPGLGDTAMYLCATSREYGVGPDTQYFGPGTRLTVL.

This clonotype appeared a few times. The CDR3 DNA sequence: TGTGCCAGCAGGAGACGACTAGCGGGAGGCCATGAGCAGTTCTTC. Translation gives CASRRRLAGGHEQFF. The gene calls are TRBV6-7 and TRBJ2-5; TRBD2 matches 13 bases. The better agreement between TRBJ2-1 and the DNA end casts doubt on the J call. TRBV6-7 falls under the ORF class, with uncertain function. CDR3 size: 15 residues.

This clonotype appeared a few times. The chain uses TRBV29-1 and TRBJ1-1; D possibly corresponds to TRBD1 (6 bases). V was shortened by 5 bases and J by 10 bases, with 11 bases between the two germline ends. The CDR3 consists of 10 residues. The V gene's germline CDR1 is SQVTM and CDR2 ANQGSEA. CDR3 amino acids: CSVHQGGAFF. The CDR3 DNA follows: TGCAGCGTTCATCAAGGGGGAGCTTTCTTT.

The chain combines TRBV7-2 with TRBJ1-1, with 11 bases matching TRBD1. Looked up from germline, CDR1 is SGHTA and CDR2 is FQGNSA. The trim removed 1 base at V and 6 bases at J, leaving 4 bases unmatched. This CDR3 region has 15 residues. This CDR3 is CASSLVGGQGAEAFF. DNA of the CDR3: TGTGCCAGCAGCTTAGTAGGGGGACAGGGGGCTGAAGCTTTCTTT.

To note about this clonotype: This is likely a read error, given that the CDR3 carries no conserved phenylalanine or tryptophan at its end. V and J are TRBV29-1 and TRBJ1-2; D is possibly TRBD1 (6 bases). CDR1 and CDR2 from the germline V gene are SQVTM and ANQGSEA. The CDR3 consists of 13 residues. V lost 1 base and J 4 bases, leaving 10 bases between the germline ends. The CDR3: CSVEVEGGYGYTL. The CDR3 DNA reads TGCAGCGTTGAAGTGGAGGGGGGCTATGGCTACACCCTC.